Listed below are T cell receptor beta chains from one sample, sequenced in a study of HIV-infected patients and healthy controls. In TCRdb, the 5' RACE reads were re-called with MiXCR into one record per CDR3 protein. The sample has tens of thousands of distinct CDR3 sequences; approximately 16% are singletons. Specimen: CD4+ T cells from blood. All receptors come from a human donor in good health. Both conserved end residues are part of each CDR3. A D gene is named only where the DNA matches it firmly. Not all rows give a size; the values are once, few, many and, for expanded clones, a class.

size | D | J | V | DNA | CDR3
few | TRBD2 | TRBJ2-1 | TRBV5-6 | TGTGCCAGCAGCTTGATAGCTAGCGGGGGGAGGTACAATGAGCAGTTCTTC | CASSLIASGGRYNEQFF
few | . | TRBJ2-3 | TRBV3-1 | TGTGCCAGCAGCCAAGATCAAGTGAGCACAGATACGCAGTATTTT | CASSQDQVSTDTQYF
. | TRBD1 | TRBJ1-5 | TRBV6-1 | TGTGCCAGCAGTGGAGGGGGCCACCAGCCCCAGCATTTT | CASSGGGHQPQHF
. | . | TRBJ1-1 | TRBV2 | TGTGCCAGCAGATTACAGGGTGGGAACACTGAAGCTTTCTTT | CASRLQGGNTEAFF
many | TRBD2 | TRBJ2-1 | TRBV7-9 | TGTGCCAGCAGCTTAGACCAAAAACTAGCGAGAAGAGGGCACAATGAGCAGTTCTTC | CASSLDQKLARRGHNEQFF
. | TRBD1 | TRBJ2-3 | TRBV5-1 | TGCGCCAGCAGCTTGCAGGACAGGAGCACAGATACGCAGTATTTT | CASSLQDRSTDTQYF
many | TRBD1 | TRBJ1-4 | TRBV12-3/TRBV12-4 | TGTGCCAGCAGTCTTCGACAGGGTGGGGAAAAACTGTTTTTT | CASSLRQGGEKLFF
many | TRBD1 | TRBJ1-1 | TRBV7-2 | TGTGCCAGCAGCAGAAGACAGGGGGGGAACACTGAAGCTTTCTTT | CASSRRQGGNTEAFF
few | . | TRBJ2-1 | TRBV6-2/TRBV6-3 | TGTGCCAGCAGTTACTCGATAGGCCCTCCCTACAATGAGCAGTTCTTC | CASSYSIGPPYNEQFF
many | TRBD1 | TRBJ2-3 | TRBV2 | TGTGCCAGCAGTGGGGACAGGGTTCAGGATACGCAGTATTTT | CASSGDRVQDTQYF
few | . | TRBJ1-4 | TRBV6-4 | TGTGCCAACTACCGGGAAGGTGAAAAACTGTTTTTT | CANYREGEKLFF
. | TRBD2 | TRBJ2-1 | TRBV30 | TGTGCCTGGAGGGACATGACTAGCTATCGCAATGAGCAGTTCTTC | CAWRDMTSYRNEQFF
. | . | TRBJ1-3 | TRBV7-8 | TGTGCCAGCAGCCCACGACAGTTTAGCTCTGGAAACACCATATATTTT | CASSPRQFSSGNTIYF
. | . | TRBJ2-7 | TRBV30 | TGTGCCTGGAGCCGGGCGGACGGCCTTACAGAGCAGTACTTC | CAWSRADGLTEQYF
few | . | TRBJ2-7 | TRBV7-9 | TGTGCCAGCAGCCCATCTAGCGCTATGGACGAGCAGTACTTC | CASSPSSAMDEQYF
many | . | TRBJ2-4 | TRBV20-1 | TGCAGTGCTGGGGGGGGCCTAGCCAAAAACATTCAGTACTTC | CSAGGGLAKNIQYF
. | . | TRBJ1-3 | TRBV19 | TGTGCCAGTAGTAGAGGACTGAACTCTGGAAACACCATATATTTT | CASSRGLNSGNTIYF